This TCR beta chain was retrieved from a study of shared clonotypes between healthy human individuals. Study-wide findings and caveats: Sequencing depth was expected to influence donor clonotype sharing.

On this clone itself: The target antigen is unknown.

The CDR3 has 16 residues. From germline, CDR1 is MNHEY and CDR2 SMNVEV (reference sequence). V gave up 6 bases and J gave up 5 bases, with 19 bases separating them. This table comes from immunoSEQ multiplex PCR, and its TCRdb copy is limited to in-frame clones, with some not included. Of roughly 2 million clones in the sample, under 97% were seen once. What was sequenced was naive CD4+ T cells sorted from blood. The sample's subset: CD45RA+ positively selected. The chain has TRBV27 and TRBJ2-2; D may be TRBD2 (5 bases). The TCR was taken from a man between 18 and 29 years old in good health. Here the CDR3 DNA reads TGTGCCAGCAGACCCGCGGGCATTGCCTTGACCGGGGAGCTGTTTTTT. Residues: CASRPAGIALTGELFF.